A single TCR beta chain is shown here with its context. Its target is unknown. This may arise from a read error, as a much more abundant clone is one base away. The CDR3 consists of 13 residues. Per germline, CDR1 MDHEN and CDR2 SYDVKM. Three rounds of nested PCR, following a modified ARM-PCR protocol, produced the TCRbeta library. TCRdb reprocessed the multiplex PCR reads with MiXCR, giving one entry per CDR3 protein. The sample lists some 93,000 distinct CDR3 sequences; roughly 70% were seen once. RNA was extracted from bulk tissue without any cell sorting. Between August and November 2014, newly diagnosed, chemotherapy-naive lung cancer patients underwent thoracic surgery in China. The entry originates in a study of tumor and adjacent non-tumor tissue in lung cancer. Study overall: Each sample yielded around 4.2 million productive TCRbeta reads on average.

Study findings and constraints: TCR diversity was significantly greater in tumor than normal lung tissue. Tumor repertoires had a smaller top 100 clone share than normal lung.

This receptor was obtained from a man in his fifties or sixties with non-small cell lung cancer. The rearrangement joins TRBV28 to TRBJ2-2, with D perhaps TRBD2 (5 bases). The sequenced sample consisted of lung tumor tissue. In nucleotides, the CDR3 is TGTGCCAGCAGTCCAGTGAACACCGGGGAGCTGCTTTTT. Protein product: CASSPVNTGELLF.